Sequencing of this T cell receptor beta chain was carried out in a study of tissue T cells after allogeneic stem cell transplantation. General study results and limits: The patient cohort was small and clinically heterogeneous, with limited sampling depth.

Time point defined: mouse harvest day 7 after allogeneic transplant. Tail vein injection delivered 10^7 T-cell-depleted bone marrow cells and 10^6 splenic CD5+ T cells. B6 (H2b) cells into BALB/c (H2d) mice; tissues taken at day 7 or 14. The data were produced by immunoSEQ multiplex PCR, yet TCRdb's version contains in-frame clones alone and is incomplete. The table shows 7,000 to 7,500 clones, with approximately 50% occurring only once. This clone was detected a few times. Antigen: not known. Gene names follow the mouse nomenclature. The observed sequence ends 1 residue before the CDR3 terminus, with the missing tail filled in from the germline J gene. Trimming removed 2 bases at V and 1 base at J, with 6 bases between. The CDR3 loop spans 14 amino acids. Looked up from germline, CDR1 is SNHLY and CDR2 is FYNGKV (reference sequence).

The sample was gut tissue. The sequence came from a female BALB/c mouse given C57BL/6 T cells with graft-versus-host disease after an allogeneic hematopoietic cell transplant. The rearrangement links TRBV3 to TRBJ2-1; D perhaps matches TRBD1 (5 bases). The part of the CDR3 DNA that was read is TGTGCCAGCAGCTTAAAGGGGAACTATGCTGAGCAGTTC. It encodes CASSLKGNYAEQF. The whole CDR3 protein reads CASSLKGNYAEQFF.